This T cell receptor (beta chain) was observed in a study of post-analysis software for immune sequencing data. Overall study: Patients with relapsing-remitting, secondary progressive and progressive-relapsing multiple sclerosis courses were all represented. Whole-study results and caveats: In patients, about 5 TRBV segments were more frequent than in controls, with TRBV5-6, TRBV5-1 and TRBV20-1 among them.

Researchers reported that TCR beta cDNA libraries carried unique molecular identifiers. MiXCR was run by TCRdb on the PCR reads, yielding one entry per CDR3 protein. In the table there are 750,000 to 900,000 distinct CDR3 sequences, around 42% of which are singletons. A word on this clonotype: Antigen specificity is unknown.

The CDR3 has 15 amino acids. Trimming cost V 5 bases and J 0 bases, with 11 bases left between them. The V gene's germline CDR1 is KGHDR and CDR2 SFDVKD. This clonotype was sampled from a girl aged 10-17 years with multiple sclerosis. Input material: blood. The rearrangement uses TRBV24-1 and TRBJ2-3; TRBD1 might be the D (6 bases). The CDR3 nucleotides are TGTGCCACCAGTGCCCTGGGGGCTAGCACAGATACGCAGTATTTT. It codes for CATSALGASTDTQYF.